A selection of T cell receptor beta chains follows, all from one sample in a study of T-cell reconstitution after alpha-beta-depleted transplantation in children. From the PCR reads, TCRdb called clonotypes with MiXCR, one entry per CDR3 protein. The table lists a few hundred thousand distinct CDR3 sequences, approximately 30% of them singletons. The sequences come from PBMCs, collected before TCRalphabeta/CD19-depleted stem cell transplant. The receptors were sampled from a boy younger than two with Wiskott-Aldrich syndrome, due to receive a stem cell transplant. The CDR3 runs from the conserved cysteine through the conserved F or W. The order of the fields is CDR3 protein, V gene, J gene.

CDR3: CASSLAGGQGEQFF
V: TRBV5-1
J: TRBJ2-1

CDR3: CASSTRDNTQYF
V: TRBV6-2/TRBV6-3
J: TRBJ2-3

CDR3: CASSWNLPGEQYF
V: TRBV12-3/TRBV12-4
J: TRBJ2-7

CDR3: CASSLSTSGGSYNEQFF
V: TRBV27
J: TRBJ2-1

CDR3: CASSPGLARYEQYF
V: TRBV3-1
J: TRBJ2-7

CDR3: CASSLSSGRRETQYF
V: TRBV7-2
J: TRBJ2-5

CDR3: CASRARLSYEQYF
V: TRBV5-1
J: TRBJ2-7

CDR3: CSGAGSEYGYTF
V: TRBV20-1
J: TRBJ1-2

CDR3: CAISESRADTQYF
V: TRBV10-3
J: TRBJ2-3

CDR3: CASSLSRENTEAFF
V: TRBV7-9
J: TRBJ1-1

CDR3: CASSSSGTNGNTIYF
V: TRBV5-1
J: TRBJ1-3

CDR3: CASAGLAGGGTQYF
V: TRBV10-2
J: TRBJ2-5

CDR3: CASSEGLTRNTEAFF
V: TRBV5-5
J: TRBJ1-1

CDR3: CASSFWGLADTQYF
V: TRBV12-3/TRBV12-4
J: TRBJ2-3

CDR3: CASSSGSILGQYF
V: TRBV7-2
J: TRBJ2-7

CDR3: CASSLVGSGAFNEQFF
V: TRBV5-1
J: TRBJ2-1

CDR3: CASSSTTSVKTQYF
V: TRBV5-1
J: TRBJ2-5

CDR3: CAISTQGARETQYF
V: TRBV10-3
J: TRBJ2-5

CDR3: CATLDSMNTEAFF
V: TRBV2
J: TRBJ1-1

CDR3: CASSKVQGWGTEAFF
V: TRBV21-1
J: TRBJ1-1

CDR3: CATSRDSVNEQFF
V: TRBV15
J: TRBJ2-1

CDR3: CASSTRNTEAFF
V: TRBV12-3/TRBV12-4
J: TRBJ1-1

CDR3: CASSLLMVAGGSLGEQYF
V: TRBV11-2
J: TRBJ2-7

CDR3: CASSLGAGESYEQYF
V: TRBV5-1
J: TRBJ2-7

CDR3: CATTDTRRTVGYTF
V: TRBV28
J: TRBJ1-2

CDR3: CASSFEQGQETQYF
V: TRBV12-3/TRBV12-4
J: TRBJ2-5

CDR3: CASSQGLAATETQYF
V: TRBV7-9
J: TRBJ2-5

CDR3: CASSPSFTQYEQYF
V: TRBV7-8
J: TRBJ2-7

CDR3: CASSLGYSGLAGSQYF
V: TRBV5-1
J: TRBJ2-3

CDR3: CASSEAPGDQPQHF
V: TRBV5-1
J: TRBJ1-5

CDR3: CASSFSPGTLNPGEKLFF
V: TRBV7-2
J: TRBJ1-4

CDR3: CAISESAGQNSEQYF
V: TRBV10-3
J: TRBJ2-7

CDR3: CSVATGAGEQFF
V: TRBV29-1
J: TRBJ2-1

CDR3: CAIRDRPDSNYGYTF
V: TRBV12-3/TRBV12-4
J: TRBJ1-2

CDR3: CASSQTTGLAVLETQYF
V: TRBV4-1
J: TRBJ2-5

CDR3: CASSLSDRGQRDIQYF
V: TRBV28
J: TRBJ2-4

CDR3: CASSINRVETQYF
V: TRBV7-2
J: TRBJ2-5

CDR3: CASSHSISNQPQHF
V: TRBV4-2
J: TRBJ1-5

CDR3: CASSHRDGLQETQYF
V: TRBV7-8
J: TRBJ2-5

CDR3: CASSDLAGGFDEQFF
V: TRBV2
J: TRBJ2-1

CDR3: CASSLFDLPDTQYF
V: TRBV5-5
J: TRBJ2-3

CDR3: CASSIRGGFDYEQYF
V: TRBV19
J: TRBJ2-7

CDR3: CASKSRETDTQYF
V: TRBV5-1
J: TRBJ2-3

CDR3: CSARAPGLNQPQHF
V: TRBV20-1
J: TRBJ1-5

CDR3: CASSLVTSGYNEQFF
V: TRBV5-1
J: TRBJ2-1

CDR3: CASSGTGAAYEQFF
V: TRBV9
J: TRBJ2-1

CDR3: CASRPGSSTDTQYF
V: TRBV6-1
J: TRBJ2-3

CDR3: CASSQSDWEQETQYF
V: TRBV4-1
J: TRBJ2-5

CDR3: CATADRGGYSNQPQHF
V: TRBV27
J: TRBJ1-5

CDR3: CASSLILRDTEAFF
V: TRBV5-5
J: TRBJ1-1

CDR3: CASSLAQAVDEQFF
V: TRBV12-3/TRBV12-4
J: TRBJ2-1

CDR3: CASRRNRGRGNQPQHF
V: TRBV12-3/TRBV12-4
J: TRBJ1-5

CDR3: CSASQRARRHNEQFF
V: TRBV20-1
J: TRBJ2-1

CDR3: CASSPQGDEKLFF
V: TRBV18
J: TRBJ1-4

CDR3: CSVVLTILNEQFF
V: TRBV29-1
J: TRBJ2-1